This TCR beta chain was found in a study of vaccination and CD4 T cells after COVID-19. The overall study: Samples after vaccination came a median about 72 days past dose two, ranging 14 to 241.

MiXCR, run by TCRdb on the PCR reads, gives a single entry per CDR3 protein. The repertoire has about 18,000 distinct CDR3 sequences, about 60% of them found once; the top ten carry roughly 1.1%. There are 16 residues in the CDR3. CDR1 GTSNPN and CDR2 SVGIG come from the germline V gene (reference sequence). The germline V and J ends were trimmed by 2 bases and 1 base, with 17 bases remaining between them. This receptor was taken from a human donor who had recovered from COVID-19. Sample: CD4+ T cells from blood, taken after SARS-CoV-2 vaccination. The rearrangement uses TRBV30 and TRBJ2-5; D gene ambiguous. CDR3 DNA sequence: TGTGCCTGGAGTCATAGGGTTCCGGGTTCCCAAGAGACCCAGTACTTC. Its translation is CAWSHRVPGSQETQYF.